Sequencing of this T cell receptor beta chain was carried out in a study of blood T cell repertoires in COVID-19 (dated by TCRdb to about 2020). Concerning the study at large: Collaborator samples came from the United States, Italy and Spain and covered acute and convalescent phases of COVID-19. The prospective study material was composed of cDNA or gDNA derived from T cells, B-cell-depleted T cells, or PBMCs. Subjects who had been exposed to COVID-19, were actively infected with it, or had recovered from it provided the deeply sampled blood TCRbeta repertoires that made up the dataset. The repertoires were released in a freely available public database intended as a resource for research on the immune response to SARS-CoV-2. Samples came from the ongoing ImmuneRACE study (first 160 participants) plus 1,254 subjects from 6 global collaborators. Sample metadata almost always included a de-identified subject ID, COVID-19 status, age in years and sex. Where available, HLA class I and class II types were obtained from metadata supplied by the sample provider rather than from assay-based typing.

From V the trimming removes 8 bases and from J it removes 5 bases, while the gene matches leave 4 bases of the junction unaccounted for. Its CDR3 holds 14 amino acids, cysteine through phenylalanine. Here the CDR3 DNA is all that survives: 42 bases in frame from base 1. CDR1 is given as LNHNV and CDR2 as YYDKDF, both from the germline V gene (reference sequence). Concerning this clone itself: The antigen it recognizes is unknown. Base qualities are not recorded, but no much larger clone differs from it by a single base.

Enrolling through a virtual design, the prospective study's participants ranged in age from roughly 18 to 95 years and lived across more than 20 United States geographic areas. In the prospective study, cohorts were assigned on the basis of participant-reported clinical history obtained from a screening survey and a study questionnaire. Recovered participants in ImmuneRACE Cohort 3 were defined by two consecutive negative NP/OP PCR tests, clearance by a healthcare professional, or resolution of symptoms. Each participant in the prospective study had whole blood, serum and a nasopharyngeal or oropharyngeal swab collected by mobile phlebotomists. Participants in the prospective study had the option to provide additional blood draws and questionnaires over a roughly 2-month period. Blood samples from the prospective study were shipped frozen or at room temperature prior to DNA extraction. Results and caveats for the whole study, not just this receptor: How much clinical and demographic metadata was included differed by source and by participant, and the metadata was provided uncurated.

TCRbeta CDR3 regions were amplified from genomic DNA using the immunoSEQ Assay, a bias-controlled multiplex PCR. The original methods were these. Within the assay, amplification of reference gene primers was used to estimate how many nucleated cells each sample contained. Sequence reads were collapsed and filtered to measure the absolute abundance of every unique TCRbeta CDR3 rearrangement. Productive Simpson clonality was computed per sample as the square root of Simpson's diversity index over productive rearrangements. TCRdb took this table from immuneACCESS and kept in-frame rearrangements with V and J called. Such tables lack part of the clones; where checked against another copy, unresolved V genes explain under half of the gap, and the rest is unexplained. That table gives V, J and clone size, and the DNA gave D and trimming. Present in this sample are 210,000 or so clones, approximately 90% of which were seen just once. The ten largest clones capture 10% to 13% of the sample.

The TCR comes from a man under 40 who had recovered from COVID-19. Material for sequencing was PBMCs or T cells enriched from blood (not recorded which). This chain joins TRBV15 to TRBJ1-6; the central 9 bases match TRBD1. CDR3 region: CATERDRDNSPLHF. In nucleotides, the sequence is TGTGCCACCGAAAGGGACAGGGATAATTCACCCCTCCACTTT.